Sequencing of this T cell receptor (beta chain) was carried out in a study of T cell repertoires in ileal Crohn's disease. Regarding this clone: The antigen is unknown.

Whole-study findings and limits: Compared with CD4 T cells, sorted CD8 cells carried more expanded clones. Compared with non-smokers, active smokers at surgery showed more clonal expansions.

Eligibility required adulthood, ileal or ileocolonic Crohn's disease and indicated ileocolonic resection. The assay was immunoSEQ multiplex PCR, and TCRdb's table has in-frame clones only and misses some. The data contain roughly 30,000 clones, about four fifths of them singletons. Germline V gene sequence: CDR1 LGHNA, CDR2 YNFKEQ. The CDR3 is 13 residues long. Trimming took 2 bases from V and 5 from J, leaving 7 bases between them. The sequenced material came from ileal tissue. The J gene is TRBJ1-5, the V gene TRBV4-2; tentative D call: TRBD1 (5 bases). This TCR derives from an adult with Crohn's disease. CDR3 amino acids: CASSQQGYQPQHF. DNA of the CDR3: TGTGCCAGCAGCCAACAGGGTTATCAGCCCCAGCATTTT.